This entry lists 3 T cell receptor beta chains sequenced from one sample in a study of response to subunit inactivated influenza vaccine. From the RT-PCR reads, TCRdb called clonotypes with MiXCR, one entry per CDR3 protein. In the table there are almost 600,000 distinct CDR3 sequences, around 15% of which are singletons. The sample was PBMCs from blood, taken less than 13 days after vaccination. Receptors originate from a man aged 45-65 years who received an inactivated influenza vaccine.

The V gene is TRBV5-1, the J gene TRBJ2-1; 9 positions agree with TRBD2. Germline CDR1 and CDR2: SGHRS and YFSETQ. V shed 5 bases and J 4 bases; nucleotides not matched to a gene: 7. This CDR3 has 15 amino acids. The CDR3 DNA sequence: TGCGCCAGCAGGACTAAGCGGGAGGTATACAATGAGCAGTTCTTC. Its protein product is CASRTKREVYNEQFF.

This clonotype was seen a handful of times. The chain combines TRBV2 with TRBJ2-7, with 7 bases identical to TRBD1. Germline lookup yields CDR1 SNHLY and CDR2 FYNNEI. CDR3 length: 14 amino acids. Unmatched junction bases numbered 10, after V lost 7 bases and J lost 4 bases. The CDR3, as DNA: TGTGCCAGCAAAGAAAGGGGGCGCGGATACGAGCAGTACTTC. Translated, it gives CASKERGRGYEQYF.

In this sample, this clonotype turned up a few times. CDR3 protein: CAGGDLNYGYTF. The CDR3 DNA sequence: TGTGCCGGGGGGGACCTTAACTATGGCTACACCTTC. V is TRBV28 and J is TRBJ1-2; the D gene is possibly TRBD1 (5 bases). V was trimmed by 11 bases and J by 1 base, leaving 11 bases between them. Germline CDR1 and CDR2: MDHEN and SYDVKM. This CDR3 region has 12 residues.